The 5 T cell receptor beta chains given below trace back to one sample, sequenced in a study of OX40 agonist ivuxolimab in advanced cancers. Sequencing used immunoSEQ multiplex PCR; TCRdb keeps in-frame clones, though not all of them. Of just under 65,000 clones detected, 75% to 90% appear once; the ten largest clones hold roughly 1.2%. The specimen comprised CD4+ or CD8+ T cells sorted from blood, sampled in a trial of the OX40 agonist ivuxolimab. All receptors come from an adult with an advanced solid tumor such as melanoma, head and neck, liver or kidney cancer.

The chain carries TRBV6-5 and TRBJ1-1, with a possible D match to TRBD1 (6 bases). V gave up 8 bases and J gave up 0 bases, with 16 bases separating them. Germline CDR1 MNHEY, CDR2 SVGAGI. This CDR3 comprises 15 residues. The CDR3 loop reads CASGRGPDLNTEAFF. Written as DNA, the CDR3 is TGTGCCAGCGGGCGGGGGCCGGATTTGAACACTGAAGCTTTCTTT.

This chain links TRBV18 with TRBJ2-5; no firm D call. The CDR3 spans 13 residues. V shed 0 bases and J shed 2 bases, with 4 bases lying between them. Germline V gene data show CDR1 as KGHSH and CDR2 as LQKENI. The DNA of the CDR3 is TGTGCCAGCTCACCACCGACGCAAGAGACCCAGTACTTC. The encoded protein is CASSPPTQETQYF. The full variable domain, in which reference TRBV18 and TRBJ2-5 provide the parts outside the CDR3, is NAGVMQNPRHLVRRRGQEARLRCSPMKGHSHVYWYRQLPEEGLKFMVYLQKENIIDESGMPKERFSAEFPKEGPSILRIQQVVRGDSAAYFCASSPPTQETQYFGPGTRLLVL.

This chain links TRBV5-4 with TRBJ2-5; 12 positions agree with TRBD2. CDR1 is SGHNT and CDR2 is YYREEE in the germline V gene (reference sequence). The CDR3 is 15 residues long. With V trimmed by 4 bases and J by 4 bases, 5 bases remained unmatched. The CDR3 protein is CASSRKGLAGETQYF. The CDR3 DNA follows: TGTGCCAGCAGCCGCAAGGGACTAGCGGGAGAGACCCAGTACTTC. Filled out from reference TRBV5-4 and TRBJ2-5, the complete variable domain reads ETGVTQSPTHLIKTRGQQVTLRCSSQSGHNTVSWYQQALGQGPQFIFQYYREEENGRGNFPPRFSGLQFPNYSSELNVNALELDDSALYLCASSRKGLAGETQYFGPGTRLLVL.

V usage is TRBV28 and J usage is TRBJ2-1; 7 bases agree with TRBD2. CDR3 length equals 16 residues. V shed 6 bases, J shed 1 base, and the junction held 9 bases outside the gene matches. Germline-derived CDR1 and CDR2 are MDHEN and SYDVKM. The CDR3 DNA is TGTGCCAGCAGCCCGGCGGGAGCGACGTCCTACAATGAGCAGTTCTTC. Translating it yields CASSPAGATSYNEQFF.

The chain employs TRBV6-1 and TRBJ1-5; 8 nucleotides line up with TRBD1. CDR3 length: 15 residues. Germline CDR1 is MNHNS and CDR2 is SASEGT. The J segment lost 4 bases and the V segment lost 6 bases, leaving 8 bases of the junction unmatched. This CDR3 is CASRHGTGGNQPQHF. CDR3 DNA sequence: TGTGCCAGCAGGCACGGGACAGGCGGAAATCAGCCCCAGCATTTT.